This T cell receptor beta chain derives from a study of cytomegalovirus exposure and HLA in healthy donors. A multiplex PCR was run with 60 Vbeta primers and 13 Jbeta primers. TCRdb's copy holds only in-frame clones and misses some; the assay was immunoSEQ multiplex PCR. The sample has about 160,000 clones, 85% seen once; the top ten hold 1%. CDR1 and CDR2 (germline): MNHNS, SASEGT. Trimming stripped 2 bases from V and 2 bases from J, with 11 bases between. The CDR3 sequence is 15 residues long. The chain has TRBV6-1 and TRBJ2-3; D ambiguous. The sample comprised PBMCs. The receptor was derived from a boy between 2 and 15 years old in good health and CMV-seronegative. As DNA, the CDR3 is TGTGCCAGCAGTGAACTTGCGGAGACCACAGATACGCAGTATTTT. It yields the protein CASSELAETTDTQYF.